The entry below describes one T cell receptor (beta chain). Its cognate antigen has yet to be identified. No base qualities exist here, and no much larger clone lies one base off it. The source of the sample is a study of blood T cell repertoires in COVID-19 (dated by TCRdb to 2018 to 2020). Study-wide context: Samples from collaborators originated in the United States, Italy and Spain and spanned both the acute and convalescent phases of COVID-19. The repertoires were made available in a free public database intended to serve as a resource for research on the immune response to SARS-CoV-2. Sample metadata almost always included a de-identified subject ID, COVID-19 status, age in years and sex. Where HLA class I and class II types were available, the types were taken from metadata supplied by the sample provider, not from assay-based typing. The samples were drawn from the first 160 participants of the ongoing ImmuneRACE study and from 1,254 subjects provided by 6 global collaborators. Subjects who had been exposed to COVID-19, were actively infected with it, or had recovered from it provided the deeply sampled blood TCRbeta repertoires that made up the dataset. The material from the prospective study consisted of cDNA or gDNA derived from T cells, B-cell-depleted T cells, or PBMCs. The study at large found these results: Clinical and demographic metadata were provided uncurated, with the amount varying by source and participant.

TCRbeta CDR3 regions were amplified from genomic DNA by means of the immunoSEQ Assay, a bias-controlled multiplex PCR. Under the source paper's analysis protocol: Within the assay, amplification of reference gene primers was used to estimate how many nucleated cells each sample contained. Sequence reads were collapsed and filtered to measure the absolute abundance of every unique TCRbeta CDR3 rearrangement. For each sample, productive Simpson clonality was calculated as the square root of Simpson's diversity index across productive rearrangements. What TCRdb holds here is the immuneACCESS table cut down to in-frame rearrangements. Part of the clones is not present; checked against another copy, under half of the missing clones reflect an unresolved V gene, and the others are unexplained. V, J and clone size derive from that table, while D and trimming were established from the DNA sequence. The sample data list approximately 250,000 clones, and approximately 86% of these were observed just once. In total, the top ten clones hold under 2% of the sample.

The germline V gene encodes CDR1 LGHNT and CDR2 FRNRAP. From the cysteine up to the phenylalanine, the CDR3 has a length of 16 residues. Just CDR3 DNA is preserved here, 48 bases in frame from base 1. V is pruned by 5 bases and J by 3 bases, leaving 11 bases of the junction without a gene match. Each collaborating institution followed its own protocols to collect whole blood in K2EDTA tubes. For TCRbeta analysis, collaborator samples were shipped as frozen whole blood, as isolated PBMCs, or as DNA extracted from either sample type. Sequenced sample: peripheral blood. The receptor's source is a man aged 25-45 years with active or convalescent COVID-19. In this chain, TRBV12-5 is recombined with TRBJ2-3; the central 7 bases match TRBD1. The CDR3 reads CASGPGGDLWTDTQYF. Read as DNA, the sequence is TGTGCTAGTGGTCCAGGGGGTGATCTTTGGACAGATACGCAGTATTTT.